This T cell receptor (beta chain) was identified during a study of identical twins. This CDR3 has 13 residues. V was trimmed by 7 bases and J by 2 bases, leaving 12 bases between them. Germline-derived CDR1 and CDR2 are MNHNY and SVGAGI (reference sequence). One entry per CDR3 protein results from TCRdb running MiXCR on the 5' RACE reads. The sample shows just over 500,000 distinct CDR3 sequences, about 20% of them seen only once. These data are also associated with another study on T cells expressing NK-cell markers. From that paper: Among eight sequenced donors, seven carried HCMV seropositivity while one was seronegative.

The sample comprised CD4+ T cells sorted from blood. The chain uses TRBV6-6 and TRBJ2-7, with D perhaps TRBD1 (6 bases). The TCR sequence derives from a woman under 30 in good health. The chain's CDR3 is CASKQGRAYEQYF. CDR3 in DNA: TGTGCCAGCAAGCAGGGGCGAGCCTACGAGCAGTACTTC.